A selection of T cell receptor beta chains follows, all from one sample in a study of blood T cell repertoires in COVID-19. The assay was immunoSEQ multiplex PCR, and TCRdb's table has in-frame clones only and misses some. The repertoire includes under 200,000 clones, about 80% of them detected once, and roughly 19% sits in the top ten. Specimen: PBMCs or T cells enriched from blood (not recorded which). Receptor source: an older woman in a cohort exposed to, infected with or recovered from COVID-19 (not recorded which). Each CDR3 is given with its conserved first and last residue. The D gene is left open where the match is weak. The size entry is marked missing in some rows and otherwise reads once, few, many or a size class.

TRBJ1-5 few NA 14 TRBV30 CAWSLQGGNQPQHF TGTGCCTGGAGTTTACAGGGAGGGAATCAGCCCCAGCATTTT
TRBJ2-3 NA NA 15 TRBV7-3 CASSLGGTPGYTQYF TGTGCCAGCAGCTTAGGCGGGACGCCCGGATATACGCAGTATTTT
TRBJ2-5 NA NA 14 TRBV7-9 CASSLFSGVETQYF TGTGCCAGCAGCTTGTTCTCCGGAGTGGAGACCCAGTACTTC
TRBJ2-7 NA NA 15 TRBV11-3 CASSLDLSLSYEQYF TGTGCCAGCAGCTTAGATCTAAGCCTCTCCTACGAGCAGTACTTC
TRBJ2-7 NA NA 15 TRBV3-1/TRBV3-2 CASSQTGSGAYEQYF TGTGCCAGCAGCCAAACGGGGTCAGGGGCCTACGAGCAGTACTTC
TRBJ1-4 NA NA 16 TRBV15 CATSRVQQATNEKLFF TGTGCCACCAGCAGAGTCCAGCAGGCAACTAATGAAAAACTGTTTTTT
TRBJ2-2 NA NA 13 TRBV5-1 CASSLVPTGELFF TGCGCCAGCAGCTTGGTTCCTACCGGGGAGCTGTTTTTT
TRBJ1-4 NA NA 14 TRBV29-1 CSVGSTGVGEKLFF TGCAGCGTTGGGTCAACGGGAGTAGGGGAAAAACTGTTTTTT
TRBJ2-7 NA TRBD1 13 TRBV19 CASSRDRAYEQYF TGTGCCAGTAGCCGGGACAGGGCCTACGAGCAGTACTTC
TRBJ1-6 NA NA 15 TRBV30 CAWSATTALNSPLHF TGTGCCTGGAGTGCTACGACGGCACTAAATTCACCCCTCCACTTT
TRBJ2-1 NA TRBD2 16 TRBV18 CASSPRAGVSYNEQFF TGTGCCAGCTCACCACGGGCGGGAGTCTCCTACAATGAGCAGTTCTTC
TRBJ2-1 NA NA 14 TRBV5-1 CASSLTQVFDEQFF TGCGCCAGCAGCTTGACCCAGGTTTTCGATGAGCAGTTCTTC
TRBJ1-1 NA TRBD1 13 TRBV12-3/TRBV12-4 CASRPSTGAEAFF TGTGCCAGCAGGCCTTCGACAGGGGCGGAAGCTTTCTTT
TRBJ2-3 NA NA 17 TRBV24-1 CATSDLGTGLSTDTQYF TGTGCCACCAGTGATTTGGGGACGGGACTGAGCACAGATACGCAGTATTTT
TRBJ2-5 NA TRBD1 14 TRBV28 CASRSPGQGKIQYF TGTGCCAGCAGGTCACCGGGACAGGGGAAGATCCAGTACTTC
TRBJ1-1 NA TRBD1 15 TRBV19 CASSPYDRVNTEAFF TGTGCCAGTAGTCCATATGACAGGGTCAATACTGAAGCTTTCTTT
TRBJ1-5 few NA 15 TRBV6-1 CASISDPSGNQPQHF TGTGCCAGCATCTCCGACCCGAGCGGCAATCAGCCCCAGCATTTT
TRBJ2-7 NA TRBD2 17 TRBV18 CASSPGLAGVVPYEQYF TGTGCCAGCTCACCAGGGCTAGCGGGAGTCGTACCCTACGAGCAGTACTTC
TRBJ2-1 NA TRBD1 13 TRBV19 CASSGQGYNEQFF TGTGCCAGTAGTGGACAGGGCTACAATGAGCAGTTCTTC
TRBJ2-5 NA NA 14 TRBV6-6 CASSYEGGGETQYF TGTGCCAGCAGTTACGAGGGGGGAGGGGAGACCCAGTACTTC
TRBJ1-3 NA NA 18 TRBV18 CASSPWDTRASGGNTIYF TGTGCCAGCTCACCTTGGGACACCAGAGCCTCGGGCGGAAACACCATATATTTT
TRBJ2-7 NA NA 15 TRBV19 CASSRSQGGSYEQYF TGTGCCAGTAGTAGGTCGCAGGGCGGCTCCTACGAGCAGTACTTC
TRBJ1-2 NA NA 13 TRBV5-6 CASSGSGVYGYTF TGTGCCAGCAGCGGCTCAGGGGTTTATGGCTACACCTTC
TRBJ2-2 NA NA 13 TRBV9 CASSQTSTGELFF TGTGCCAGCAGTCAAACAAGCACCGGGGAGCTGTTTTTT
TRBJ1-2 few TRBD1 16 TRBV7-9 CASSPIGRGRNYGYTF TGTGCCAGCAGCCCCATCGGCAGGGGGCGAAACTATGGCTACACCTTC
TRBJ2-2 NA NA 17 TRBV10-3 CAISYQVGLGNTGELFF TGTGCCATCAGTTACCAAGTTGGGCTGGGGAACACCGGGGAGCTGTTTTTT
TRBJ2-1 NA TRBD2 18 TRBV14 CASSQYWTSGRFYNEQFF TGTGCCAGCAGCCAATATTGGACTAGCGGGAGGTTCTACAATGAGCAGTTCTTC
TRBJ1-6 NA TRBD1 16 TRBV6-1 CASSEVGQHPNSPLHF TGTGCCAGCAGTGAAGTGGGACAGCATCCTAATTCACCCCTCCACTTT
TRBJ2-7 NA TRBD2 15 TRBV3-1/TRBV3-2 CASSQRLAGVYEQYF TGTGCCAGCAGCCAACGCCTAGCGGGAGTATACGAGCAGTACTTC
TRBJ2-1 NA TRBD1 13 TRBV28 CASNRGAVSSQFF TGTGCCAGCAACAGGGGCGCAGTTTCATCGCAGTTCTTC
TRBJ2-2 NA TRBD1 16 TRBV7-6 CASSRLTGSGTGELFF TGTGCCAGCAGCCGTTTGACAGGGTCGGGAACCGGGGAGCTGTTTTTT